These 15 T cell receptor beta chains were all obtained from the same sample, sequenced in a study of cytomegalovirus exposure and HLA in healthy donors. Use of 60 Vbeta and 13 Jbeta primers characterized the PCR. Clones were read by immunoSEQ multiplex PCR, and TCRdb kept only the in-frame ones, dropping some. This table holds 150,000 to 200,000 clones, roughly 78% found once. The sample comprised PBMCs. These receptors were obtained from a woman aged 45-60 years in good health and CMV-seropositive.

The chain recombines TRBV7-8 with TRBJ1-5; 8 positions match TRBD1. Per the germline V gene, CDR1 is SGHVS and CDR2 is FQNEAQ. V trimming: 3 bases; J trimming: 4 bases; junction bases outside the gene matches: 5. This CDR3 is built from 15 residues. CDR3 loop: CASSLSRGQNQPQHF. The CDR3 coding sequence is TGTGCCAGCAGCTTGAGCAGGGGGCAAAATCAGCCCCAGCATTTT. Based on the CDR3 plus reference TRBV7-8 and TRBJ1-5, the full variable domain is GAGVSQSPRYKVAKRGQDVALRCDPISGHVSLFWYQQALGQGPEFLTYFQNEAQLDKSGLPSDRFFAERPEGSVSTLKIQRTQQEDSAVYLCASSLSRGQNQPQHFGDGTRLSIL.

Notes on this clone: Compared with germline, one end of the junction differs, possibly owing to a read error. The chain employs TRBV7-9 and TRBJ2-4, with 8 positions matching TRBD1. CDR3 length: 14 residues. Germline V gene sequence: CDR1 SEHNR, CDR2 FQNEAQ (reference sequence). The CDR3 DNA is TGTTCCAGCAGCTTAGGACAGGGTAAAAACATTCAGTACTTC. Translated: CSSSLGQGKNIQYF.

V is TRBV6-1 and J is TRBJ1-1; 7 bases match TRBD1. Germline V gene lookup returns CDR1 MNHNS and CDR2 SASEGT. The CDR3 totals 15 residues. After removal of 2 bases from V and 2 bases from J, the junction contained 5 bases not matched to a gene. CDR3 loop: CASSERRQGNTEAFF. The CDR3 bases are TGTGCCAGCAGTGAACGTCGACAGGGAAACACTGAAGCTTTCTTT.

The chain uses TRBV30 and TRBJ1-5; D is undetermined. CDR1 and CDR2 from the germline V gene are GTSNPN and SVGIG (reference sequence). Trimming stripped 1 base from V and 3 bases from J, with 10 bases between. The CDR3 has 14 residues. The CDR3 sequence: CAWSERVVNQPQHF. The CDR3 nucleotides read TGTGCCTGGAGTGAGAGGGTCGTCAATCAGCCCCAGCATTTT. The whole variable domain, remainder taken from reference TRBV30 and TRBJ1-5, is SQTIHQWPATLVQPVGSPLSLECTVEGTSNPNLYWYRQAAGRGLQLLFYSVGIGQISSEVPQNLSASRPQDRQFILSSKKLLLSDSGFYLCAWSERVVNQPQHFGDGTRLSIL.

The genes are TRBV2 and TRBJ1-1, with 7 bases that match TRBD1. The CDR3 is made up of 15 amino acids. In germline, CDR1 is SNHLY, CDR2 FYNNEI. Trimming removed 8 bases from V and 0 bases from J; junction bases left unmatched: 9. This CDR3 reads CASRATGSMNTEAFF. CDR3 DNA sequence: TGTGCCAGCCGAGCGACAGGGTCAATGAACACTGAAGCTTTCTTT.

J is TRBJ2-1 and V is TRBV6-1, with TRBD2 matching over 9 bases. CDR1 is MNHNS and CDR2 is SASEGT in the germline V gene. V gave up 4 bases and J gave up 7 bases; unmatched junction bases: 14. The CDR3 is 17 residues long. The chain's CDR3 is CASSAQLRRGGINEQFF. In DNA, the CDR3 is TGTGCCAGCAGTGCCCAATTGCGGCGGGGGGGAATAAATGAGCAGTTCTTC.

This clone was observed once. The rearrangement uses TRBV7-9 and TRBJ1-2; tentatively, D is TRBD1 (6 bases). Trimming stripped 1 base from V and 2 bases from J, with 8 bases between. CDR1 is SEHNR, CDR2 FQNEAQ, per germline (reference sequence). There are 14 residues in the CDR3. The CDR3 nucleotides are TGTGCCAGCAGCTTAGGTACAGGGAACTATGGCTACACCTTC. Its translation is CASSLGTGNYGYTF.

A word on this clone: The junction differs from germline at one of its ends, possibly a read error. The chain is built from TRBV30 and TRBJ1-6; D perhaps matches TRBD1 (5 bases). Germline V gene lookup returns CDR1 GTSNPN and CDR2 SVGIG (reference sequence). The CDR3 totals 13 residues. Here the CDR3 reads CAWSVIDREPLGF. In DNA, the CDR3 is TGTGCCTGGAGTGTAATCGACAGAGAGCCCCTGGGGTTT. Full variable domain (rest looked up from reference TRBV30 and TRBJ1-6): SQTIHQWPATLVQPVGSPLSLECTVEGTSNPNLYWYRQAAGRGLQLLFYSVGIGQISSEVPQNLSASRPQDRQFILSSKKLLLSDSGFYLCAWSVIDREPLGFGNGTRLTVT.

The chain has TRBV21-1 and TRBJ2-7; the DNA was not used to check the table's D call, TRBD2. TRBV21-1 corresponds to a pseudogene. This CDR3 spans 17 amino acids. Here the CDR3 reads CASGEDRSPGPYYEQYF. CDR3 DNA: TGTGCCAGCGGGGAGGATAGGAGCCCCGGGCCCTACTACGAGCAGTACTTC.

The gene calls are TRBV9 and TRBJ2-2, with 12 nucleotides matching TRBD2. J gave up 5 bases and V 0 bases, and 8 bases lay outside the gene matches. The CDR3 is 18 amino acids. Germline lookup yields CDR1 SGDLS and CDR2 YYNGEE. CDR3 DNA sequence: TGTGCCAGCAGCGTAGCTCCTAGCGGGGGGGCGTGGACCGGGGAGCTGTTTTTT. Amino acids: CASSVAPSGGAWTGELFF.

CDR3 protein: CASSRKGHTEAFF. CDR3 DNA sequence: TGTGCCAGCAGCAGGAAGGGGCACACTGAAGCTTTCTTT. The gene calls are TRBV7-2 and TRBJ1-1; D is perhaps TRBD1 (5 bases). CDR3 length equals 13 residues. With 5 bases removed from V and 3 bases from J, the gap between germline ends came to 10 bases. CDR1 SGHTA and CDR2 FQGNSA come from the germline V gene.

This CDR3 is CSVLTGRGEGYTF. CDR3 sequence (DNA): TGCAGCGTACTGACAGGGAGAGGTGAGGGCTACACCTTC. The chain has TRBV29-1 and TRBJ1-2; 7 positions match TRBD1. CDR1 and CDR2 from the germline V gene are SQVTM and ANQGSEA. The CDR3 loop spans 13 amino acids. V gave up 6 bases and J gave up 8 bases; unmatched junction bases: 12.

In this sample, this clone turned up a few times. The chain links TRBV29-1 to TRBJ1-2; no definite D call. V lost 7 bases and J 4 bases, leaving 13 bases between the germline ends. There are 12 residues in the CDR3. Looked up from germline, CDR1 is SQVTM and CDR2 is ANQGSEA. CDR3: CSGVGRGYGYTF. The CDR3 nucleotides read TGCAGCGGTGTTGGACGGGGCTATGGCTACACCTTC.

The chain has TRBV5-1 and TRBJ2-3; 10 bases are a match to TRBD1. CDR1 SGHRS and CDR2 YFSETQ come from the germline V gene. Germline trimming cut 5 bases from V and 3 bases from J; bases unmatched to any gene: 6. This CDR3 is built from 15 residues. The CDR3 spells CASRDRGQGTDTQYF. The CDR3 DNA sequence: TGCGCCAGCAGAGACAGGGGGCAGGGGACAGATACGCAGTATTTT.

V and J are TRBV19 and TRBJ2-1, with D perhaps matching TRBD1 (6 bases). CDR3 length equals 19 residues. V was trimmed by 1 base and J by 4 bases, leaving 23 bases between them. Germline V gives CDR1 LNHDA, CDR2 SQIVND (reference sequence). The CDR3 region is CASSIGLVRKGHIYNEQFF. In nucleotides, the CDR3 is TGTGCCAGTAGTATAGGATTGGTAAGGAAGGGACACATATACAATGAGCAGTTCTTC.